A single sample is the source of the 13 T cell receptor beta chains below, sequenced in a study of tumor-infiltrating lymphocytes in primary liver carcinoma. It was from approximately 22-30 mg of unsorted bulk tissue that RNA and DNA were co-extracted. The template, around 520 ng total RNA, yielded TCR beta cDNA made with a constant-region primer. Libraries of TCR beta came from three nested multiplex PCR rounds with slightly modified ARM-PCR. The first two PCR rounds used TRBV1-TRBV30 forward primers with a C-beta reverse primer, roughly 10 cycles each. TCRdb passed the multiplex PCR reads through MiXCR, listing each CDR3 protein once. Found here are under 130,000 distinct CDR3 sequences, around 83% of them singletons; the top ten hold approximately 18%. Sequences were obtained from liver tumor tissue from sampling region 3. The sample's subset: tumor region T3, left-lateral pole. These receptors were collected from a man aged 40-49 years with primary liver carcinoma and hepatitis B virus infection.

Regarding this clonotype: The CDR3 carries no conserved terminal phenylalanine or tryptophan, so it likely arises from a read error. No DNA is shown, since the ends of the CDR3 on it are uncertain; the CDR3 is the one TCRdb lists. The chain uses TRBV4-1 and TRBJ2-1; TRBD1 is the table's D call, not checked against the DNA. The CDR3 length is 10 residues, termini included. Looked up from germline, CDR1 is MGHRA and CDR2 is YSYEKL. CDR3 sequence reads: CASSAGQEFS.

About this clonotype itself: It is likely a read error, because the conserved phenylalanine at the end of the CDR3 is missing. The V gene is TRBV6-2 or TRBV6-3, the J gene TRBJ1-2; D is unclear. Germline values: CDR1 MNHEY, CDR2 SVGEGT. CDR3 size: 16 residues. The CDR3 region has the DNA TGTACCAGTGGTCCGAGCGGAACCTTTACATTCTATGGCTACACCTTA. Protein product: CTSGPSGTFTFYGYTL.

On this clonotype: A read error may produce the germline difference seen at one junction end. This chain links TRBV6-1 with TRBJ2-2; TRBD2 is a possible D gene (6 bases). The CDR3 covers 16 residues. Germline lookup yields CDR1 MNHNS and CDR2 SASEGT. CDR3 residues: CASCEVPTSLPGELFF. The CDR3 DNA reads TGCGCCAGCTGTGAAGTCCCTACTAGCTTACCCGGGGAGCTGTTTTTT.

The chain uses TRBV4-1 and TRBJ2-2; no clear D. Trimming cost V 3 bases and J 10 bases, with 12 bases left between them. Per germline, CDR1 MGHRA and CDR2 YSYEKL. The CDR3 is 13 amino acids. CDR3 loop: CASSHAVALELFF. CDR3 coding DNA: TGCGCCAGCAGCCACGCCGTAGCCTTGGAGCTGTTTTTT.

With respect to this clonotype: This likely comes from a read error, as the CDR3 has no conserved phenylalanine or tryptophan at its end. Here the CDR3 reads CASSPAHVGETQYS. The DNA of the CDR3 is TGTGCCAGCAGCCCAGCACATGTGGGGGAGACCCAGTACTCC. The chain combines TRBV5-4 with TRBJ2-5, with no clear D. The length of the CDR3 is 14 residues. V was trimmed by 4 bases and J by 5 bases, leaving 15 bases between them. The germline V gene has CDR1 SGHNT and CDR2 YYREEE (reference sequence).

Remarks on this clonotype: The conserved closing phenylalanine or tryptophan is absent in this CDR3, likely reflecting a read error. The rearrangement links TRBV28 to TRBJ1-5; 7 bases are shared with TRBD1. CDR3 length: 20 amino acids. Per the germline V gene, CDR1 is MDHEN and CDR2 is SYDVKM. V shed 6 bases and J 11 bases; nucleotides not matched to a gene: 31. The CDR3 loop is CASREDRAAHSLIPKWTQHS. CDR3 sequence (DNA): TGTGCCAGCAGAGAAGACAGGGCCGCCCATAGCCTCATCCCCAAGTGGACCCAGCATTCT.

The gene calls are TRBV6-6 and TRBJ2-3; D assignment may be TRBD1 or TRBD2 (5 bases each). Trimming shortened V by 11 bases and J by 1 base, and 19 bases separated the two germline ends. The CDR3 spans 15 residues. Per germline, CDR1 MNHNY and CDR2 SVGAGI (reference sequence). CDR3 protein: CACNLDLGGTDTQYF. CDR3 sequence (DNA): TGTGCCTGCAATCTCGACCTGGGGGGCACAGATACGCAGTATTTT.

This rearrangement joins TRBV29-1 to TRBJ2-2; 8 nucleotides align to TRBD2. In germline, CDR1 is SQVTM, CDR2 ANQGSEA. This CDR3 comprises 16 residues. This CDR3 is CGGADGGDLNTGELFF. In DNA, the CDR3 is TGCGGCGGCGCCGACGGGGGGGACTTGAACACCGGGGAGCTGTTTTTT.

Details on this clonotype: An end of the junction differs from the germline gene, which may be a read error. The gene calls are TRBV28 and TRBJ1-6; no clear D gene. This CDR3 spans 15 amino acids. Germline CDR1 is MDHEN and CDR2 is SYDVKM. The CDR3 DNA follows: TGTGTCAGCAGTTTGGGTTTAAGAAATAATTCACCCCTCCACTTT. Amino acids: CVSSLGLRNNSPLHF.

The sample holds many counts of this clonotype. V and J are TRBV30 and TRBJ2-1, with a weak D call TRBD2 (6 bases). The V end lost 3 bases, the J end lost 3 bases, and 18 bases lay between the germline ends. The CDR3 covers 16 residues. CDR1 and CDR2 from the germline V gene are GTSNPN and SVGIG (reference sequence). As DNA, the CDR3 is TGTGCCTGGAGCCCTCCGGGACTCCTTTTCTACAATGAGCAGTTCTTC. Encoded protein: CAWSPPGLLFYNEQFF. The full variable domain, with the rest looked up from reference TRBV30 and TRBJ2-1, is SQTIHQWPATLVQPVGSPLSLECTVEGTSNPNLYWYRQAAGRGLQLLFYSVGIGQISSEVPQNLSASRPQDRQFILSSKKLLLSDSGFYLCAWSPPGLLFYNEQFFGPGTRLTVL.

As concerns this clonotype: Compared with germline, one end of the junction differs, possibly owing to a read error. The rearrangement links TRBV29-1 to TRBJ2-2; 12 bases are shared with TRBD2. In germline, CDR1 is SQVTM, CDR2 ANQGSEA. The CDR3 has 15 residues. The CDR3 nucleotides are TGCGGCGTTAGGACTAGCGGGGCGAACACCGGGGAGCTGTTTTTT. Protein: CGVRTSGANTGELFF.

The chain couples TRBV11-2 to TRBJ2-6; 7 bases fit TRBD1. From germline, CDR1 is SGHAT and CDR2 FQNNGV. This CDR3 spans 15 amino acids. CDR3 bases: TGTGTCATCAGCATTGACAGGGCCGGGGCCAACGTCCTGACTTTC. This encodes CVISIDRAGANVLTF.

About this clonotype itself: A read error is likely, as this CDR3 ends without the conserved phenylalanine or tryptophan. The genes are TRBV6-1 and TRBJ2-1; TRBD2 matches 7 bases. Losses at the gene ends were 2 bases for V and 3 bases for J; bases not matched to a gene: 4. Germline V gene sequence: CDR1 MNHNS, CDR2 SASEGT. This CDR3 spans 15 amino acids. CDR3 in DNA: TGTGCCAGCAGTGAATCTAGCGGAAGCTACAATGAGCAGTTCTTA. Its protein is CASSESSGSYNEQFL.